This T cell receptor beta chain derives from a study of T cell responses to AZD1222 COVID-19 vaccine. The length of the CDR3 is 14 residues. Germline V gene lookup returns CDR1 LNHDA and CDR2 SQIVND (reference sequence). V lost 0 bases, J lost 4 bases, and 9 bases lay in between. The table came from immunoSEQ multiplex PCR; TCRdb's copy has only in-frame clones and leaves some out. The table includes 150,000 to 200,000 clones, 85% to 95% detected once. V gene TRBV19 combines with J gene TRBJ1-1, with D perhaps TRBD1 (5 bases). The source of this sequence is an adult who received the AZD1222 COVID-19 vaccine. The input for sequencing was peripheral blood, taken 28 days after the second AZD1222 dose. CDR3 sequence reads: CASSIDFRATEAFF. The CDR3 bases are TGTGCCAGTAGTATAGATTTCAGGGCCACTGAAGCTTTCTTT.